This entry is about one T cell receptor beta chain. What it binds is not known. TCRdb fed the reads into MiXCR, producing one record per CDR3 protein. In the table there are 900,000 to 950,000 distinct CDR3 sequences, 31% of which are singletons. The data derive from a study of T cell repertoires in cytomegalovirus infection. Turning to the study itself: The authors used CMV epitopes that were HLA-C-restricted (recently identified) and HLA-B-restricted (well studied). Indicated by public TCR beta signatures were CMV infection and matching HLA type.

The V end lost 3 bases, the J end lost 4 bases, and 18 bases lay between the germline ends. The germline V gene has CDR1 MNHEY and CDR2 SVGEGT. This CDR3 is 16 amino acids long. Findings of the study overall: Identification of carriers of CMV plus the relevant HLA was performed using cumulative public TCR beta family frequency. HLA-C-restricted CMV clonotypes gave the most frequent clonotype in two of eight donors.

The TCR originated in a human donor in good health (CMV status not recorded). Some clones in this sample may be carry-over from other donors' samples. This specimen consisted of cultured CD8+ T cells from PBMCs, obtained from culture after CMV antigen stimulation. The chain couples TRBV6-2 or TRBV6-3 to TRBJ1-1, with D possibly TRBD1 on 5 matching bases. The CDR3 DNA is TGTGCCAGCAGTTATGGGGGGTACGGAGAGCGCACTGAAGCTTTCTTT. Its translation is CASSYGGYGERTEAFF.